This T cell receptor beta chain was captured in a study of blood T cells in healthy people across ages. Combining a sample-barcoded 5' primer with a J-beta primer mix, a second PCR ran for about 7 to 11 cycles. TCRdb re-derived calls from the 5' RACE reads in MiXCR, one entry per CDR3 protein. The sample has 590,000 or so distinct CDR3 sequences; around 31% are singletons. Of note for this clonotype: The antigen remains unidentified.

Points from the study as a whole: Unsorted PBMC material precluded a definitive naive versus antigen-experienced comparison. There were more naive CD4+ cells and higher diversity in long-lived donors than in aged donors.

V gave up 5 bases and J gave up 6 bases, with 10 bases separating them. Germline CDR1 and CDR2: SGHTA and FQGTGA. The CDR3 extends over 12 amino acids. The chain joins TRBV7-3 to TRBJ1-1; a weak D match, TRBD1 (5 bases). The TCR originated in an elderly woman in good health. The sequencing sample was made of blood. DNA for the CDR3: TGTGCCAGCAGCGGTGGAGGGGCTGAAGCTTTCTTT. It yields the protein CASSGGGAEAFF.